This T cell receptor (beta chain) was recovered during a study of shared clonotypes between healthy human individuals. Across the study: A couple of female and a few male donors aged 18 to 49 were enrolled.

Trimming pared 3 bases from V and 8 bases from J, leaving 13 bases between. CDR3 length: 13 residues. Looked up from germline, CDR1 is MDHEN and CDR2 is SYDVKM. Study-level results: Relative to memory subsets, naive subsets generally showed larger estimated richness.

Profiled with immunoSEQ multiplex PCR; TCRdb holds only in-frame clones, not every one. Of 780,000 or so clones detected, 72% appear once; the ten largest clones hold less than 2%. Details on this clone: As yet, its antigen is unknown.

The chain couples TRBV28 to TRBJ1-2, with D unclear. The TCR originated in a woman in her twenties or thirties in good health. Specimen: memory CD4+ T cells sorted from blood. As for subset: CD45RA-negative fraction. Here the CDR3 DNA reads TGTGCCAGCAGTTTTAGGATGGGAGGAGGCTACACCTTC. This gives the protein CASSFRMGGGYTF.